This T cell receptor (beta chain) stems from a study of control samples from healthy donors and cancer patients. Generated by immunoSEQ multiplex PCR, the TCRdb table keeps only in-frame clones and is missing some. The sample shows tens of thousands of clones, less than 85% of them seen only once. Germline-derived CDR1 and CDR2 are GTSNPN and SVGIG (reference sequence). The V and J ends lost 5 bases and 3 bases, in that order; junction bases with no gene match: 16. CDR3 size: 18 residues. The source material was PBMCs. This chain links TRBV30 with TRBJ2-2; 9 nucleotides align to TRBD2. The receptor comes from a man between 65 and 85 years old with lung cancer. DNA of the CDR3: TGTGCCTGGTCATCCCTCGGAGCGGGGGGTCCGGACACCGGGGAGCTGTTTTTT. Translating it yields CAWSSLGAGGPDTGELFF.